A selection of T cell receptor beta chains follows, all from one sample in a study of regulatory T cells in long-lasting Graves disease. TCRdb reanalysed the multiplex PCR reads using MiXCR and keeps one entry per CDR3 protein. The repertoire consists of some 250,000 distinct CDR3 sequences, with under 20% occurring once and the leading ten covering 13% to 15%. The same data also contributed to another study, on T cells in Graves' hyperthyroidism and ophthalmopathy.

The sequencing used peripheral blood mononuclear cells (PBMCs), collected at new diagnosis, from a patient treated with antithyroid drugs. All receptors derive from a woman aged 25 to 39 with Graves disease. The CDR3 runs from the conserved cysteine through the conserved F or W. A D gene is named only where the DNA matches it firmly. Expanded clones are given a class, and other clones once, few, many or no size at all.

-,many,TRBV6-1,TRBJ2-7,CASSEGSATEQYF,TGTGCCAGCAGTGAAGGAAGTGCCACCGAGCAGTACTTC
TRBD2,many,TRBV20-1,TRBJ2-5,CSATTLAYRETQYF,TGCAGTGCCACCACACTAGCGTACAGGGAGACCCAGTACTTC
TRBD1,-,TRBV20-1,TRBJ1-5,CSADGDSRSNQPQHF,TGCAGTGCTGATGGGGACAGCCGTAGCAATCAGCCCCAGCATTTT
TRBD2,many,TRBV4-2,TRBJ2-5,CASSPGTSGEETQYF,TGTGCCAGCAGCCCTGGGACTAGCGGGGAAGAGACCCAGTACTTC
TRBD1,many,TRBV20-1,TRBJ1-1,CSAQGSTEAFF,TGCAGTGCACAGGGGTCCACTGAAGCTTTCTTT
TRBD1,many,TRBV11-1,TRBJ1-1,CASSPRTGTPEAFF,TGTGCCAGCAGCCCCCGGACAGGGACCCCCGAAGCTTTCTTT
-,many,TRBV12-3/TRBV12-4,TRBJ1-4,CASSSSVEAYRGTNEKLFF,TGTGCCAGCAGTTCATCGGTTGAGGCTTATAGAGGAACTAATGAAAAACTGTTTTTT
-,many,TRBV3-1,TRBJ1-1,CASSPLGATEAFF,TGTGCCAGCAGCCCCCTAGGGGCCACTGAAGCTTTCTTT
-,many,TRBV20-1,TRBJ2-1,CSATGDVHYNEQFF,TGCAGTGCTACCGGGGACGTGCACTACAATGAGCAGTTCTTC
TRBD1,-,TRBV24-1,TRBJ1-5,CATVPRTGVVNQPQHF,TGTGCCACCGTCCCGAGGACAGGGGTAGTTAATCAGCCCCAGCATTTT
-,many,TRBV6-1,TRBJ1-5,CASNPREDGYSNQPQHF,TGTGCCAGCAACCCCAGGGAGGATGGTTATAGCAATCAGCCCCAGCATTTT
TRBD1,-,TRBV18,TRBJ1-1,CASSKDRGGTEAFF,TGTGCCAGCTCAAAGGACAGGGGTGGCACTGAAGCTTTCTTT
-,-,TRBV5-6,TRBJ2-1,CASSNQGMGNNEQFF,TGTGCCAGCAGCAATCAGGGGATGGGGAACAATGAGCAGTTCTTC
-,many,TRBV12-5,TRBJ1-2,CASGLVGGRGVKSNYGYTF,TGTGCTAGTGGTTTGGTTGGGGGGCGAGGTGTAAAAAGTAACTATGGCTACACCTTC
TRBD2,many,TRBV7-9,TRBJ2-5,CASEISGGPGETQYF,TGTGCCAGCGAGATTAGCGGGGGCCCAGGGGAGACCCAGTACTTC
-,-,TRBV15,TRBJ1-6,CATSTLRGGLSSYNSPLHF,TGTGCCACCAGCACGCTCCGGGGAGGACTTTCCTCCTATAATTCACCCCTCCACTTT
-,-,TRBV20-1,TRBJ2-3,CSASGGPADTQYF,TGCAGTGCTAGCGGGGGGCCCGCAGATACGCAGTATTTT
-,many,TRBV7-6,TRBJ1-4,CASSETEASNEKLFF,TGTGCCAGCAGCGAAACGGAGGCCTCTAATGAAAAACTGTTTTTT
-,many,TRBV6-1,TRBJ1-1,CASGSREAFF,TGTGCCAGCGGGTCTCGAGAAGCTTTCTTT
-,many,TRBV28,TRBJ1-1,CAAITGVNTEAFF,TGTGCCGCTATAACAGGAGTGAACACTGAAGCTTTCTTT
-,many,TRBV3-1,TRBJ1-1,CASSQGGMNTEAFF,TGTGCCAGCAGCCAAGGGGGAATGAACACTGAAGCTTTCTTT
-,many,TRBV3-1,TRBJ2-2,CASSLWTGELFF,TGTGCCAGCAGCCTCTGGACCGGGGAGCTGTTTTTT
TRBD2,many,TRBV4-2,TRBJ2-1,CASSPILAGGGEQFF,TGTGCCAGCAGCCCCATACTAGCGGGGGGAGGTGAGCAGTTCTTC
TRBD2,-,TRBV6-5,TRBJ2-1,CASSYSPGLAGGLLDNEQFF,TGTGCCAGCAGTTACTCTCCGGGACTAGCGGGGGGGCTCCTAGACAATGAGCAGTTCTTC
TRBD2,many,TRBV20-1,TRBJ2-5,CSARALQRGGQETQYF,TGCAGTGCTAGAGCCCTTCAGCGGGGGGGACAAGAGACCCAGTACTTC
-,many,TRBV11-2,TRBJ1-4,CASSQGINEKLFF,TGTGCCAGCAGCCAAGGGATTAATGAAAAACTGTTTTTT
-,many,TRBV18,TRBJ1-5,CASSQDRLVSNQPQHF,TGTGCCAGCTCACAGGACCGTTTGGTTAGCAATCAGCCCCAGCATTTT
-,-,TRBV19,TRBJ2-1,CASRGAYKTNNEQFF,TGTGCCAGTAGGGGCGCTTATAAAACTAACAATGAGCAGTTCTTC
-,few,TRBV29-1,TRBJ2-2,CSVEDLGGGTGELFF,TGCAGCGTTGAAGATCTAGGGGGTGGCACCGGGGAGCTGTTTTTT
TRBD1,many,TRBV7-6,TRBJ1-6,CASSLAGTGGRNNSPLHF,TGTGCCAGCAGCTTAGCCGGGACAGGGGGAAGGAATAATTCACCCCTCCACTTT
TRBD1,many,TRBV4-2,TRBJ2-7,CASSQPGQEYEQYF,TGTGCCAGCAGCCAACCGGGACAGGAGTACGAGCAGTACTTC
TRBD1,many,TRBV7-8,TRBJ1-6,CASSPARGPNSPLHF,TGTGCCAGCAGCCCTGCCAGGGGGCCAAATTCACCCCTCCACTTT
-,many,TRBV6-2/TRBV6-3,TRBJ2-3,CASSQKQSSSTDTQYF,TGTGCCAGCAGTCAAAAGCAATCCTCTAGCACAGATACGCAGTATTTT
TRBD2,many,TRBV5-4,TRBJ2-1,CASSNIGGRNEQFF,TGTGCCAGCAGCAACATCGGGGGGAGGAATGAGCAGTTCTTC
-,many,TRBV28,TRBJ2-3,CASITGGTDTQYF,TGTGCCAGCATTACCGGGGGAACAGATACGCAGTATTTT
-,many,TRBV6-1,TRBJ2-7,CASRGNSYEQYF,TGTGCCAGCAGGGGGAACTCCTACGAGCAGTACTTC
-,many,TRBV7-2,TRBJ2-5,CASSLAGAPAETQYF,TGTGCCAGCAGCTTAGCGGGGGCCCCCGCCGAGACCCAGTACTTC
TRBD1,many,TRBV6-1,TRBJ2-1,CASRPGTGAFFEQFF,TGTGCCAGCAGACCCGGGACAGGGGCGTTCTTTGAGCAGTTCTTC
-,many,TRBV5-1,TRBJ2-7,CASRSTGTYEQYF,TGCGCCAGCAGATCCACGGGGACTTACGAGCAGTACTTC
TRBD1,many,TRBV12-3/TRBV12-4,TRBJ1-1,CASSFRDRAEAFF,TGTGCCAGCAGTTTCAGGGACAGGGCTGAAGCTTTCTTT
-,many,TRBV7-6,TRBJ1-1,CASSWGGQGNTEAFF,TGTGCCAGCAGCTGGGGAGGGCAGGGGAACACTGAAGCTTTCTTT
-,many,TRBV20-1,TRBJ2-7,CSASGGTINEQYF,TGCAGTGCGTCAGGGGGGACTATCAACGAGCAGTACTTC
-,many,TRBV12-3/TRBV12-4,TRBJ1-5,CASSAGTHNQPQHF,TGTGCCAGCAGTGCCGGGACACACAATCAGCCCCAGCATTTT
-,many,TRBV2,TRBJ2-7,CASSEALQGYEQYF,TGTGCCAGCAGTGAAGCCCTGCAGGGCTACGAGCAGTACTTC
TRBD1,-,TRBV7-6,TRBJ2-2,CASSEQGAPNTGELFF,TGTGCCAGCAGCGAACAGGGGGCTCCGAACACCGGGGAGCTGTTTTTT
-,-,TRBV5-4,TRBJ1-1,CASRPGLGYSSEAFF,TGTGCCAGCAGACCCGGACTGGGATACTCTTCTGAAGCTTTCTTT
-,many,TRBV14,TRBJ1-4,CASSQDLGGLDEKLFF,TGTGCCAGCAGCCAAGATCTGGGTGGGTTGGATGAAAAACTGTTTTTT
TRBD2,-,TRBV2,TRBJ2-7,CASSDGTSKGQYF,TGTGCCAGCAGTGATGGGACTAGCAAAGGGCAGTACTTC
TRBD2,many,TRBV24-1,TRBJ2-3,CATSEGLAGRTDTQYF,TGTGCCACCAGTGAAGGGCTAGCGGGGCGAACAGATACGCAGTATTTT
TRBD2,many,TRBV3-1,TRBJ2-3,CASSQDWLAGTDTQYF,TGTGCCAGCAGCCAAGATTGGCTAGCGGGGACAGATACGCAGTATTTT
TRBD2,many,TRBV2,TRBJ2-7,CASLQTGTSDEQYF,TGTGCCAGCTTACAAACCGGGACTAGCGACGAGCAGTACTTC
TRBD2,-,TRBV7-2,TRBJ2-1,CASSLALSGSWDEQFF,TGTGCCAGCAGCTTAGCGTTAAGCGGGAGTTGGGATGAGCAGTTCTTC
-,many,TRBV12-3/TRBV12-4,TRBJ1-5,CASSSLGVGNQPQHF,TGTGCCAGCAGTTCGTTGGGGGTGGGCAATCAGCCCCAGCATTTT
-,few,TRBV7-9,TRBJ2-3,CASSLGVGAQYF,TGTGCCAGCAGCTTAGGGGTAGGGGCGCAGTATTTT
-,many,TRBV27,TRBJ2-7,CASSRNRGGYEQYF,TGTGCCAGCAGTCGCAACAGGGGAGGCTACGAGCAGTACTTC